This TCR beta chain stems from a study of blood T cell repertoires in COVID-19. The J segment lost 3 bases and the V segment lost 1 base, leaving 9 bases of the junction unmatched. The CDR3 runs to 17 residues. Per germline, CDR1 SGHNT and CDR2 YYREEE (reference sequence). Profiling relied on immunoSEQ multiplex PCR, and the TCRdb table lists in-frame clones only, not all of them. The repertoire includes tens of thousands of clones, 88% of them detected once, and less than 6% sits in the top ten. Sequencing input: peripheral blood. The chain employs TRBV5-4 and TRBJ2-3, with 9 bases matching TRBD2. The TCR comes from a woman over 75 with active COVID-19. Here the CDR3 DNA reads TGTGCCAGCAGCTTGTGGGGTAGCGGGAGTTTGACAGATACGCAGTATTTT. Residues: CASSLWGSGSLTDTQYF. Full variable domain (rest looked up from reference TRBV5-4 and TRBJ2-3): ETGVTQSPTHLIKTRGQQVTLRCSSQSGHNTVSWYQQALGQGPQFIFQYYREEENGRGNFPPRFSGLQFPNYSSELNVNALELDDSALYLCASSLWGSGSLTDTQYFGPGTRLTVL.